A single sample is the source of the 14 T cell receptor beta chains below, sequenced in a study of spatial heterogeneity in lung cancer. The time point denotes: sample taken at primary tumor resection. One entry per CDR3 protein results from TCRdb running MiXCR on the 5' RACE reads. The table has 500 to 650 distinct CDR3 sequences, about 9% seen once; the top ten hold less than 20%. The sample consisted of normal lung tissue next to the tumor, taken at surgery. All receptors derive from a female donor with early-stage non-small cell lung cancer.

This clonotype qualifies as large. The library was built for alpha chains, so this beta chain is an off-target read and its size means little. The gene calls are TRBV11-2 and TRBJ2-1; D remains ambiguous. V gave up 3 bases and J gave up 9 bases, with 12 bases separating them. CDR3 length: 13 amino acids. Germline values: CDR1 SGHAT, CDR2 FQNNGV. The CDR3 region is CASSFDWRGEQFF. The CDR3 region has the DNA TGTGCCAGCAGCTTTGACTGGCGAGGTGAGCAGTTCTTC.

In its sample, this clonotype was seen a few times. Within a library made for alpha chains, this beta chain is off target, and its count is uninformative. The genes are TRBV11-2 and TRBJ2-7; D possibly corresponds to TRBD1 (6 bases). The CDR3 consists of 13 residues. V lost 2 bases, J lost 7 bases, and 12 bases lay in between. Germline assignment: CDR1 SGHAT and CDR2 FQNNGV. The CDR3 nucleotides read TGTGCCAGCAGCTTAATCAGGGGCGGGGAGCAGTACTTC. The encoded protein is CASSLIRGGEQYF.

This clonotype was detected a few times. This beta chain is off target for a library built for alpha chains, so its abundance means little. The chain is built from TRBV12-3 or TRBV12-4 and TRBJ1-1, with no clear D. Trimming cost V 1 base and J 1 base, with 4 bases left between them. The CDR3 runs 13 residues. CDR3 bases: TGTGCCAGCAGTTTAGGCACGAACACTGAAGCTTTCTTT. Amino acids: CASSLGTNTEAFF.

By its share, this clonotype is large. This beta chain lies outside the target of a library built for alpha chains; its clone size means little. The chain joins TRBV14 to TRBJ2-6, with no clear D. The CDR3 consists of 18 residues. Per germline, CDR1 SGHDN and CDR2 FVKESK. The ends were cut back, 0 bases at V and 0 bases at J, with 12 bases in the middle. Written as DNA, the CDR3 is TGTGCCAGCAGCCAAGATTTAACAAAAATCTCTGGGGCCAACGTCCTGACTTTC. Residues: CASSQDLTKISGANVLTF.

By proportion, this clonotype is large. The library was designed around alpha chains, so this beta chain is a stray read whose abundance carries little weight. CDR3 protein: CASSLGRDGYTF. In DNA form, the CDR3 reads TGTGCCAGCAGCTTAGGACGGGATGGCTACACCTTC. V is TRBV7-8 and J is TRBJ1-2, with D unresolved. The germline V and J ends were trimmed by 1 base and 6 bases, with 6 bases remaining between them. The CDR3 spans 12 residues. CDR1 is SGHVS and CDR2 is FQNEAQ in the germline V gene.

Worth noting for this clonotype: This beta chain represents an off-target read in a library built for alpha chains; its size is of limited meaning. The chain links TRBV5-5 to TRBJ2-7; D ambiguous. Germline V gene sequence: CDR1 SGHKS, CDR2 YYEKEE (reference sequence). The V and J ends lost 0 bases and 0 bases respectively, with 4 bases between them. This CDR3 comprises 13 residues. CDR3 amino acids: CASSLGSSYEQYF. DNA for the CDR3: TGTGCCAGCAGCTTGGGCAGCTCCTACGAGCAGTACTTC.

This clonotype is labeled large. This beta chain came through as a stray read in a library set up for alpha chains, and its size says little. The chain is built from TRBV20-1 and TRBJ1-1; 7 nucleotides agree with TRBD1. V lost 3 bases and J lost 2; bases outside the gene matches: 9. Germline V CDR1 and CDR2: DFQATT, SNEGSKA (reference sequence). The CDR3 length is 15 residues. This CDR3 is CSASSSGQANTEAFF. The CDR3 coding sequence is TGCAGTGCTAGTAGCTCCGGACAGGCCAACACTGAAGCTTTCTTT.

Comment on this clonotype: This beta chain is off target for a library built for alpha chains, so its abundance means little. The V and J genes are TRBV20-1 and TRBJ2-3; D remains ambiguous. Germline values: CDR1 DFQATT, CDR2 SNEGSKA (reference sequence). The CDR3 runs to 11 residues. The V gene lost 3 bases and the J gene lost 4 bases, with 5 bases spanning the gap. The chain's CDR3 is CSARAPDTQYF. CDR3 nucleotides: TGCAGTGCTAGGGCGCCAGATACGCAGTATTTT.

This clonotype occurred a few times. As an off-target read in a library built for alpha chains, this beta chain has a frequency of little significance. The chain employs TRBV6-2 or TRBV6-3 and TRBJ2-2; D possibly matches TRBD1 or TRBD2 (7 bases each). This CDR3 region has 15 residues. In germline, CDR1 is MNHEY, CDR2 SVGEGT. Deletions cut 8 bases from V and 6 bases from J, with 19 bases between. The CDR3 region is CASFRGEGASGELFF. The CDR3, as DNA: TGTGCCAGCTTCCGCGGGGAGGGGGCTTCCGGGGAGCTGTTTTTT.

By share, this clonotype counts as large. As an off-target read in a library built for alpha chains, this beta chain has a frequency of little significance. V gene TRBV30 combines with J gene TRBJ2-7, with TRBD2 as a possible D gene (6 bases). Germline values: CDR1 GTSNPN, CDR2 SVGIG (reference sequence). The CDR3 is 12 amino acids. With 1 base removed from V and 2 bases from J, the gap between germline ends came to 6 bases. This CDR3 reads CAWSGLAYEQYF. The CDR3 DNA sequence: TGTGCCTGGAGTGGACTAGCCTACGAGCAGTACTTC.

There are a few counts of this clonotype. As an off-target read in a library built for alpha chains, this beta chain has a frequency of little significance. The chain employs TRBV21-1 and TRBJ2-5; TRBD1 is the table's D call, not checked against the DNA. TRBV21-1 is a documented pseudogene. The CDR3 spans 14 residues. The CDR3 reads CASSNWKGQETQYF. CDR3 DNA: TGTGCCAGCAGCAATTGGAAGGGGCAAGAGACCCAGTACTTC.

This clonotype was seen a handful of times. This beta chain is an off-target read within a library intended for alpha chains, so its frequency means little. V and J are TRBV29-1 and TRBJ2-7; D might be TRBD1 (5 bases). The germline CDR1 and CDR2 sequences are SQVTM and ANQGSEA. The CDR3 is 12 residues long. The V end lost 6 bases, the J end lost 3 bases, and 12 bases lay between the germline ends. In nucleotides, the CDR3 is TGCAGCGTCACTCAGGGTAGCTACGAGCAGTACTTC. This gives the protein CSVTQGSYEQYF.

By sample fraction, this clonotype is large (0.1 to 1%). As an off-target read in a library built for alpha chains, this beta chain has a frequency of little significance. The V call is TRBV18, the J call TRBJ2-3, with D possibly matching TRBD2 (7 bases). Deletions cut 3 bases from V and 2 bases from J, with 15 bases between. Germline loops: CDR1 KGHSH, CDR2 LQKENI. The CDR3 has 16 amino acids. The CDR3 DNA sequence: TGTGCCAGCTCACCCCCGTCGGGGGGCCTCACAGATACGCAGTATTTT. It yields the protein CASSPPSGGLTDTQYF.

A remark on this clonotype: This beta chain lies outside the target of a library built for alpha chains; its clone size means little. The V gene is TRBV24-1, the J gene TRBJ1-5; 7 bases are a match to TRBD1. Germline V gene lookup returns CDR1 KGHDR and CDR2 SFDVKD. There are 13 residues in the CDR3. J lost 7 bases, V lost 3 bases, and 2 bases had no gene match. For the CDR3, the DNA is TGTGCCACCAGTGATCCAGGGGGACAGCCCCAGCATTTT. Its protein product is CATSDPGGQPQHF.